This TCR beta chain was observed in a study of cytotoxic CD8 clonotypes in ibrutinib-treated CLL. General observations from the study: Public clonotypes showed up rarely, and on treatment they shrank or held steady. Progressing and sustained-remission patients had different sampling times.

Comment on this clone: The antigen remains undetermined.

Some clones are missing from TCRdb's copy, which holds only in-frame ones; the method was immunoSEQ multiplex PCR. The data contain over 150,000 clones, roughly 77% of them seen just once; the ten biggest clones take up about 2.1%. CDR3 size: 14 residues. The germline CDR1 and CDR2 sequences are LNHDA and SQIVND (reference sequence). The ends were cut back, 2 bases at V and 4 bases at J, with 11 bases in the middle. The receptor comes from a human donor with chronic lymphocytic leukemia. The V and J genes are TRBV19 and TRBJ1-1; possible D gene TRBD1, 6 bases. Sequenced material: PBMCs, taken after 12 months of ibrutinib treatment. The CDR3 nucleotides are TGTGCCAGTAGTATACTTACAGGGAGCACTGAAGCTTTCTTT. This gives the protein CASSILTGSTEAFF.